The TCR beta chain described here comes from a study of blood T cell repertoires in COVID-19. At the level of the study: The United States, Italy and Spain were the sources of the acute and convalescent COVID-19 samples.

Authors' analysis steps: Estimation of nucleated cell counts was performed using reference gene primer amplification. TCRdb keeps only in-frame clones here, not all; method: immunoSEQ multiplex PCR. V, J and clone size reflect that table, while D and trimming were determined from the DNA. The data contain under 300,000 clones, about 89% of them singletons. Between the trimmed V and J ends, which lost 4 bases and 4 bases, there was a span of 15 bases. This CDR3 is built from 15 residues. Germline CDR1 is SGHKS and CDR2 is YYEKEE (reference sequence). This clonotype was sampled from a man aged 45-60 years with acute or convalescent COVID-19. The rearrangement uses TRBV5-5 and TRBJ2-1; D might be TRBD2 (5 bases). The specimen was peripheral blood. CDR3 DNA sequence: TGTGCCAGCAGCCGTGACCGGGGATTTTACAATGAGCAGTTCTTC. Amino acid sequence: CASSRDRGFYNEQFF.